This TCR beta chain was sequenced for a study of blood T cell repertoires in COVID-19. Overall study: From T cells, B-cell-depleted T cells, or PBMCs came the material, which was cDNA or gDNA.

TCRdb's copy holds only in-frame clones and misses some; the assay was immunoSEQ multiplex PCR. The sample includes 400,000 to 500,000 clones, roughly 84% of them seen just once. In germline, CDR1 is MRHNA, CDR2 SNTAGT. CDR3 size: 14 residues. V lost 8 bases and J lost 7; bases outside the gene matches: 8. The sequence was obtained from a woman aged 18-29 years who had been exposed to COVID-19. The sequenced material came from PBMCs or T cells enriched from blood (not recorded which). The chain combines TRBV6-4 with TRBJ2-2; 9 bases agree with TRBD2. The CDR3 loop is CASSRREGLGELFF. CDR3 nucleotide sequence: TGTGCCAGCTCCCGGCGGGAGGGCCTCGGGGAGCTGTTTTTT.